What follows describes a single TCR beta chain. Trimming pared 0 bases from V and 3 bases from J, leaving 6 bases between. This CDR3 has 13 residues. Per germline, CDR1 MNHNS and CDR2 SASEGT. Enrolment of Seattle patients took place during active infection, and they were followed longitudinally. This entry belongs to a study of blood T cell repertoires in COVID-19. About the research overall: Samples came from the United States, Italy and Spain, spanning acute and convalescent COVID-19. In each case, the material was cDNA or gDNA derived from T cells, B-cell-depleted T cells, or PBMCs.

Original data processing: It was from reference gene primer amplification that nucleated cell counts were estimated. Libraries were prepared by immunoSEQ multiplex PCR; TCRdb keeps only in-frame clonotypes and omits some of them. The V and J calls and the clone size are those of that table, but D and trimming were determined from the DNA. The data hold roughly 460,000 clones, with about 90% observed a single time. This TCR was sampled from a young man with COVID-19, enrolled during active disease. V and J are TRBV6-1 and TRBJ2-7; perhaps TRBD2 as D (6 bases). The specimen was peripheral blood. CDR3 sequence: CASSEAEGYEQYF. CDR3 DNA: TGTGCCAGCAGTGAAGCGGAGGGCTACGAGCAGTACTTC.